This T cell receptor (beta chain) was captured by sequencing in a study of T cells in Graves' hyperthyroidism and ophthalmopathy. Findings of the study overall: The model predicted ophthalmopathy a median roughly 6.3 months before onset. Most thyroid clonotypes expanded above 0.001 were also detected in blood.

Trimming took off 5 bases at V and 0 bases at J, with 13 bases between the two ends. The CDR3 contains 15 residues. CDR1 is MDHEN and CDR2 is SYDVKM in the germline V gene. The source material, RNA transcripts, was used to amplify TCR beta CDR3 regions. First-round RT-PCR of the TCR CDR3 relied on the HTBI primer set. TCRdb used MiXCR to reprocess the multiplex PCR reads, holding one entry per CDR3 protein. The sample has roughly 500,000 distinct CDR3 sequences; roughly 45% are singletons. This clonotype was counted a few times. The antigen remains undetermined. Pregnant or lactating patients were excluded, as were those with uncontrolled infection or other autoimmune disease.

Sequenced material: peripheral blood or thyroid tissue (not recorded which). The receptor comes from an adult woman with Graves' disease, either hyperthyroidism or ophthalmopathy (not recorded which). V and J are TRBV28 and TRBJ1-1, with a possible D match to TRBD1 (6 bases). CDR3 DNA sequence: TGTGCCAGCAGTCCATGGGGGGCTTTGAACACTGAAGCTTTCTTT. Translation: CASSPWGALNTEAFF.